These 23 T cell receptor beta chains were sequenced from one sample in a study of blood T cell repertoires in COVID-19. Measured with immunoSEQ multiplex PCR; TCRdb has only the in-frame clones, and not every one. The table includes some 160,000 clones, roughly 90% detected once. Material for sequencing was PBMCs or T cells enriched from blood (not recorded which). The origin of the receptors is a woman between 45 and 65 years old who had recovered from COVID-19.

The V gene is TRBV7-3, the J gene TRBJ2-3; 9 nucleotides align to TRBD2. Trimming took 8 bases from V and 0 from J; bases not matched to a gene: 3. The CDR3 covers 14 residues. In germline, CDR1 is SGHTA, CDR2 FQGTGA. CDR3 DNA sequence: TGTGCCAGCCGAAGCGGGGGGAGCACAGATACGCAGTATTTT. It specifies CASRSGGSTDTQYF.

V is TRBV5-4 and J is TRBJ1-2; 9 nucleotides match TRBD1. Germline V CDR1 and CDR2: SGHNT, YYREEE (reference sequence). J was trimmed by 8 bases and V by 4 bases; bases with no gene match: 6. CDR3 length equals 13 residues. The CDR3, as DNA: TGTGCCAGCAGCCCTGGACAGGGGAGCGGCTACACCTTC. This gives the protein CASSPGQGSGYTF.

The chain couples TRBV7-6 to TRBJ1-2; the D is unclear. The CDR3 has 14 residues. The ends were cut back, 0 bases at V and 4 bases at J, with 9 bases in the middle. Per the germline V gene, CDR1 is SGHVS and CDR2 is FNYEAQ. CDR3 DNA: TGTGCCAGCAGCTTAGCGTTGGGAGGCTATGGCTACACCTTC. Amino acid sequence: CASSLALGGYGYTF.

This chain connects TRBV7-7 to TRBJ1-4, with 7 nucleotides matching TRBD1. Germline V gene data show CDR1 as SSHAT and CDR2 as FNYEAQ (reference sequence). The length of the CDR3 is 15 residues. Trimming took 5 bases from V and 3 from J; bases not matched to a gene: 6. CDR3 amino acids: CASSATGLSNEKLFF. The DNA of the CDR3 is TGTGCCAGCAGCGCGACAGGGTTATCTAATGAAAAACTGTTTTTT. Drawing the rest from reference TRBV7-7 and TRBJ1-4, the complete variable domain is GAGVSQSPRYKVTKRGQDVTLRCDPISSHATLYWYQQALGQGPEFLTYFNYEAQPDKSGLPSDRFSAERPEGSISTLTIQRTEQRDSAMYRCASSATGLSNEKLFFGSGTQLSVL.

The chain joins TRBV5-5 to TRBJ2-5; 10 bases are a match to TRBD2. The V and J ends lost 4 bases and 2 bases, in that order; junction bases with no gene match: 11. There are 17 residues in the CDR3. Germline lookup yields CDR1 SGHKS and CDR2 YYEKEE (reference sequence). The CDR3 nucleotides are TGTGCCAGCAGCCCGAGGAGTAGCGGGGGGACACAAGAGACCCAGTACTTC. Protein product: CASSPRSSGGTQETQYF.

The chain uses TRBV23-1 and TRBJ1-1; TRBD1 aligns across 9 bases. TRBV23-1 is identified as an open reading frame with a role that is uncertain. V was clipped by 4 bases and J by 4 bases; unmatched bases: 10. This CDR3 is built from 16 residues. As DNA, the CDR3 is TGCGCCAGCAGTCCCACCGGGACAGGGAGGAGCACTGAAGCTTTCTTT. Translating gives CASSPTGTGRSTEAFF.

This sequence joins TRBV4-3 and TRBJ2-7, with 10 bases matching TRBD1. V shed 0 bases and J 5 bases; nucleotides not matched to a gene: 4. CDR1 LGHNA and CDR2 YSLEER come from the germline V gene. The CDR3 has 15 residues. The CDR3 nucleotides read TGCGCCAGCAGCCAAGAGGGACAGGGGTTCCACGAGCAGTACTTC. Its translation is CASSQEGQGFHEQYF.

The V call is TRBV27, the J call TRBJ2-5; TRBD1 might be the D (5 bases). V was clipped by 6 bases and J by 7 bases, with 12 bases between them. The germline V gene has CDR1 MNHEY and CDR2 SMNVEV (reference sequence). The CDR3 runs to 12 residues. In DNA form, the CDR3 reads TGTGCCAGCAGGGGGCCACATGGGACCCAGTACTTC. Translated: CASRGPHGTQYF.

In its sample, this clone was seen once. The chain employs TRBV6-2 or TRBV6-3 and TRBJ1-2; D perhaps matches TRBD1 (6 bases). With 4 bases removed from V and 8 bases from J, the gap between germline ends came to 17 bases. Per germline, CDR1 MNHEY and CDR2 SVGEGT. This CDR3 spans 14 amino acids. CDR3 coding DNA: TGTGCCAGCAGTTTCCCCGGCAGGGGAGAAGGCTACACCTTC. As protein: CASSFPGRGEGYTF.

The CDR3 spells CASSPETSGGFTDTQYF. The CDR3 DNA is TGTGCCAGCAGCCCCGAGACTAGCGGGGGCTTCACAGATACGCAGTATTTT. The chain employs TRBV4-2 and TRBJ2-3; 12 nucleotides line up with TRBD2. Germline assignment: CDR1 LGHNA and CDR2 YNFKEQ. This CDR3 is 17 amino acids long. V dropped 4 bases and J dropped 2; count of bases not matched to a gene: 7.

The gene calls are TRBV28 and TRBJ1-6, with 7 positions matching TRBD1. From germline, CDR1 is MDHEN and CDR2 SYDVKM. This CDR3 comprises 14 residues. The trim removed 6 bases at V and 1 base at J, leaving 0 bases unmatched. The CDR3 bases are TGTGCCAGCAGGACAGGGTCCTATAATTCACCCCTCCACTTT. Its protein product is CASRTGSYNSPLHF.

DNA for the CDR3: TGTGCCAGCAGTAGTAACAGGGCTTCCTACGAGCAGTACTTC. Its protein is CASSSNRASYEQYF. The V gene is TRBV6-5, the J gene TRBJ2-7; D perhaps matches TRBD1 (6 bases). The ends were cut back, 5 bases at V and 1 base at J, with 12 bases in the middle. The CDR3 is 14 amino acids. Germline values: CDR1 MNHEY, CDR2 SVGAGI.

The rearrangement uses TRBV7-2 and TRBJ1-3; D perhaps matches TRBD1 (6 bases). V lost 3 bases, J lost 0 bases, and 9 bases lay in between. CDR1 is SGHTA and CDR2 is FQGNSA in the germline V gene. The CDR3 is 15 amino acids. CDR3 coding DNA: TGTGCCAGCAGCTTCACAGGGATCTCTGGAAACACCATATATTTT. The encoded protein is CASSFTGISGNTIYF.

The chain has TRBV2 and TRBJ2-1, with TRBD1 as a possible D gene (6 bases). The CDR3 has 14 residues. CDR1 SNHLY and CDR2 FYNNEI come from the germline V gene. V lost 3 bases and J lost 7, with 13 bases in between. The CDR3 loop is CASSDRQGFNEQFF. The CDR3 DNA sequence: TGTGCCAGCAGTGACCGGCAGGGGTTTAATGAGCAGTTCTTC.

This chain connects TRBV9 to TRBJ2-5; maybe TRBD2 (5 bases). Germline CDR1 and CDR2: SGDLS and YYNGEE. The CDR3 length is 13 residues. V was shortened by 3 bases and J by 2 bases, with 8 bases between the two germline ends. This CDR3 reads CASSASSQETQYF. The CDR3 nucleotides read TGTGCCAGCAGCGCTAGCTCGCAAGAGACCCAGTACTTC.

This rearrangement joins TRBV16 to TRBJ1-2; 9 bases align to TRBD1. The CDR3 sequence is 16 residues long. Looked up from germline, CDR1 is KGHSY and CDR2 is FQNENV. After removal of 0 bases from V and 5 bases from J, the junction contained 7 bases not matched to a gene. The CDR3 here is CASSQSRGQGRYGYTF. In nucleotides, the CDR3 is TGTGCCAGCAGCCAATCACGGGGACAGGGTCGGTATGGCTACACCTTC.

The rearrangement links TRBV9 to TRBJ2-5; D is uncertain. Trimming cost V 3 bases and J 3 bases, with 9 bases left between them. Germline V gene sequence: CDR1 SGDLS, CDR2 YYNGEE. The CDR3 runs 13 residues. The DNA of the CDR3 is TGTGCCAGCAGCGAACAGCTAAAAGAGACCCAGTACTTC. This sequence encodes CASSEQLKETQYF.

This clone was detected once. This rearrangement joins TRBV7-6 to TRBJ2-7; 8 positions agree with TRBD1. Germline CDR1 reads SGHVS; CDR2 reads FNYEAQ. V lost 5 bases and J lost 0; bases outside the gene matches: 3. The CDR3 spans 14 residues. CDR3 nucleotides: TGTGCCAGCAGCCTCCAGGGGGCCTCCTACGAGCAGTACTTC. Amino acids: CASSLQGASYEQYF.

V is TRBV3-1 (or the pseudogene TRBV3-2) and J is TRBJ1-1; D is possibly TRBD1 (6 bases). This CDR3 comprises 14 residues. V was shortened by 4 bases and J by 0 bases, with 9 bases between the two germline ends. CDR1 and CDR2 from the germline V gene are LGHDT and YNNKEL (reference sequence). CDR3 residues: CASSPPGVNTEAFF. Here the CDR3 DNA reads TGTGCCAGCAGCCCCCCAGGGGTGAACACTGAAGCTTTCTTT.

The rearrangement joins TRBV28 to TRBJ1-2, with 7 bases identical to TRBD1. This CDR3 has 14 residues. The germline CDR1 and CDR2 sequences are MDHEN and SYDVKM. The V segment lost 6 bases and the J segment 6 bases; nucleotides outside the gene matches: 10. CDR3 in amino acids: CASRPQTGLNGYTF. The CDR3 nucleotides read TGTGCCAGCAGACCCCAGACAGGGCTTAATGGCTACACCTTC.

This chain connects TRBV7-9 to TRBJ1-2; TRBD1 agrees at 8 bases. V lost 5 bases, J lost 8 bases, and 13 bases stayed unmatched. This CDR3 region has 15 residues. Germline V CDR1 and CDR2: SEHNR, FQNEAQ (reference sequence). The CDR3 DNA sequence: TGTGCCAGCAGCCTCGACAGGGGACAATGGAAGGGCTACACCTTC. Its translation: CASSLDRGQWKGYTF.

V usage is TRBV5-8 and J usage is TRBJ1-4, with a possible D match to TRBD1 (6 bases). The CDR3 is 14 residues long. Trimming took off 1 base at V and 8 bases at J, with 12 bases between the two ends. The germline CDR1 and CDR2 sequences are SGHTS and YDEGEE. CDR3 sequence reads: CASSLYDRREKLFF. The DNA for the CDR3 is TGTGCCAGCAGCTTGTATGACAGGAGAGAAAAACTGTTTTTT.

The V gene is TRBV5-1, the J gene TRBJ2-5, with TRBD1 matching 10 bases. This CDR3 has 16 amino acids. CDR1 and CDR2 (germline): SGHRS, YFSETQ. V shed 5 bases, J shed 5 bases, and the junction held 12 bases outside the gene matches. This CDR3 is CASSWTGGSSIETQYF. CDR3 nucleotide sequence: TGCGCCAGCAGTTGGACAGGGGGTTCGTCGATTGAGACCCAGTACTTC. The full variable domain, with the rest looked up from reference TRBV5-1 and TRBJ2-5, is KAGVTQTPRYLIKTRGQQVTLSCSPISGHRSVSWYQQTPGQGLQFLFEYFSETQRNKGNFPGRFSGRQFSNSRSEMNVSTLELGDSALYLCASSWTGGSSIETQYFGPGTRLLVL.